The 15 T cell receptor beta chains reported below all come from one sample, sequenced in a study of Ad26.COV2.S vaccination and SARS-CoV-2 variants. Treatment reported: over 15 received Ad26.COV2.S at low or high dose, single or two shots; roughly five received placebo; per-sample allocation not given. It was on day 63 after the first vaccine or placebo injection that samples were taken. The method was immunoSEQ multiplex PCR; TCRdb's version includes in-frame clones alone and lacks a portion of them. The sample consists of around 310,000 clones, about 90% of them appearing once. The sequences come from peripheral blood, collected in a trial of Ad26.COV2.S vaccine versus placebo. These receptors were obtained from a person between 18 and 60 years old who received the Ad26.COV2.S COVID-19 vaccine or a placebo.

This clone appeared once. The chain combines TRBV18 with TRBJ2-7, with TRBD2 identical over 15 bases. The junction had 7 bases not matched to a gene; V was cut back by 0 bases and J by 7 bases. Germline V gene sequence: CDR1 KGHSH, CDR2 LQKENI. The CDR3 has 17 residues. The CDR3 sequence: CASSPPGLAGGRGEQYF. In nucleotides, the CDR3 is TGTGCCAGCTCACCACCGGGACTAGCGGGGGGCCGTGGGGAGCAGTACTTC.

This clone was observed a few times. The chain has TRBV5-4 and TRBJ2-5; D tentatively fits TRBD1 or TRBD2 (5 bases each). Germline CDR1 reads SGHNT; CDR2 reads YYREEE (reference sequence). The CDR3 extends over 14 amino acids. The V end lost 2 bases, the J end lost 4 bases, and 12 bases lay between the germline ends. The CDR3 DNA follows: TGTGCCAGCAGCTTCAAGGGGAGCGGAGAGACCCAGTACTTC. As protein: CASSFKGSGETQYF.

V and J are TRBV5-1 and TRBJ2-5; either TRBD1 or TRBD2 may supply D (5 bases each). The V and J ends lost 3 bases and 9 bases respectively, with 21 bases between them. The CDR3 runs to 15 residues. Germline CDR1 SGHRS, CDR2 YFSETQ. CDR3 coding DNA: TGCGCCAGCAGCTCCCCTCCAGCGGACCTACAGGCCCAGTACTTC. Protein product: CASSSPPADLQAQYF.

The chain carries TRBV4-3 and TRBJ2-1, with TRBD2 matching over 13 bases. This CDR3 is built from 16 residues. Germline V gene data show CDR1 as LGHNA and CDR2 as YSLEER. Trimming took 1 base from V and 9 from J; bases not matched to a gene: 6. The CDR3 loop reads CASSQVRLAGGGEQFF. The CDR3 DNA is TGCGCCAGCAGCCAAGTAAGACTAGCGGGAGGAGGTGAGCAGTTCTTC.

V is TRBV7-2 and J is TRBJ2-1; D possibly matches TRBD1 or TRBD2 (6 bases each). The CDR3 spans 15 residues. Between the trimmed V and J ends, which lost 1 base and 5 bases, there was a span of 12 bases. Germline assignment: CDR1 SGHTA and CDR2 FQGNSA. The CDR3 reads CASSLEAGTNNEQFF. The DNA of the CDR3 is TGTGCCAGCAGCTTAGAGGCGGGGACAAACAATGAGCAGTTCTTC.

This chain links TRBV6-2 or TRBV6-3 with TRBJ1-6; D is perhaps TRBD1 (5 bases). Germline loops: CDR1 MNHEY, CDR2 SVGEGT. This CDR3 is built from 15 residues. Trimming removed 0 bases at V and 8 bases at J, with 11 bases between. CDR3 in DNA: TGTGCCAGCAGTTACTCGAACGGGGGTGATTCACCCCTCCACTTT. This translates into CASSYSNGGDSPLHF.

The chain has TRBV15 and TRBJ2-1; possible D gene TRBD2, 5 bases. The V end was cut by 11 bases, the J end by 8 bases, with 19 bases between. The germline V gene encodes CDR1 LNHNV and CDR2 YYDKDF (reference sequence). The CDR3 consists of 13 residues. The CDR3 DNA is TGTGCCTCCACCTCCGGAGGCCCCGATGAGCAGTTCTTC. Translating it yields CASTSGGPDEQFF.

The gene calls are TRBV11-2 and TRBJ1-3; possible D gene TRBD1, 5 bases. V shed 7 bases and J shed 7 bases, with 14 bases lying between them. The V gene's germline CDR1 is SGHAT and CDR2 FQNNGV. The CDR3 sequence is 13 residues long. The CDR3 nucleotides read TGTGCCAGCACCGGGACGGACCGGAACACCATATATTTT. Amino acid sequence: CASTGTDRNTIYF. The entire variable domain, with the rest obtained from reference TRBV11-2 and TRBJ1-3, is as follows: EAGVAQSPRYKIIEKRQSVAFWCNPISGHATLYWYQQILGQGPKLLIQFQNNGVVDDSQLPKDRFSAERLKGVDSTLKIQPAKLEDSAVYLCASTGTDRNTIYFGEGSWLTVV.

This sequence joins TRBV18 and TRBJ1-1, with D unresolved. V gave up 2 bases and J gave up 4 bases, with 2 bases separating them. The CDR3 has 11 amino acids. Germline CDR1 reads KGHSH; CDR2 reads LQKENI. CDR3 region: CASSPGTEAFF. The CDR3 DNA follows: TGTGCCAGCTCACCAGGCACTGAAGCTTTCTTT.

CDR3 sequence: CATSDPTSGYNEQFF. DNA for the CDR3: TGTGCCACCAGTGACCCGACTAGCGGGTACAATGAGCAGTTCTTC. J is TRBJ2-1 and V is TRBV24-1; 10 nucleotides align to TRBD2. J lost 4 bases, V lost 4 bases, and 3 bases had no gene match. The germline CDR1 and CDR2 sequences are KGHDR and SFDVKD. The length of the CDR3 is 15 residues.

CDR3: CASSGTKTGNSNQPQHF. Written as DNA, the CDR3 is TGTGCCAGCAGTGGAACTAAGACAGGGAATAGCAATCAGCCCCAGCATTTT. The rearrangement joins TRBV6-1 to TRBJ1-5; TRBD1 matches at 7 bases. Germline loops: CDR1 MNHNS, CDR2 SASEGT. V was pared by 4 bases and J by 0 bases, with 9 bases of the junction left unmatched. This CDR3 region has 17 residues.

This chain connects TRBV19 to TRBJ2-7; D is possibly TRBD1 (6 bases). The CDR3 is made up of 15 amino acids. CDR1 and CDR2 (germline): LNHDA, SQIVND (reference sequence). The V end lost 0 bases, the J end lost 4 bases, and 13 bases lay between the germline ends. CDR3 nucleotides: TGTGCCAGTAGTATAGATGCCGGGACACCGTACGAGCAGTACTTC. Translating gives CASSIDAGTPYEQYF.

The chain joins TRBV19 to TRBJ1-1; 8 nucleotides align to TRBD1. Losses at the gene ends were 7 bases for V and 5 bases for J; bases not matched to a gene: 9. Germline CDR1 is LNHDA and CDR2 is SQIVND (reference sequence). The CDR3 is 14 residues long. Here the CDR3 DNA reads TGTGCCAGTACCACGCCAGGGGGCGAAACTGAAGCTTTCTTT. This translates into CASTTPGGETEAFF.

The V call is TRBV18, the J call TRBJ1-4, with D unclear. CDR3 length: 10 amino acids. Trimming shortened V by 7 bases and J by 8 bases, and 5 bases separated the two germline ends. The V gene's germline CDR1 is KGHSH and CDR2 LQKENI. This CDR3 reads CASFPEKLFF. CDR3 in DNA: TGTGCCAGCTTCCCGGAAAAACTGTTTTTT.

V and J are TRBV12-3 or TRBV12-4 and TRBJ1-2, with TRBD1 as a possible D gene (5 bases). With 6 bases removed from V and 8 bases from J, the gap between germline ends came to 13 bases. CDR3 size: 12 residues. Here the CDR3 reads CASRPGTGGYTF. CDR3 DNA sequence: TGTGCCAGCAGGCCTGGGACCGGAGGCTACACCTTC.